These 20 T cell receptor beta chains came from one sample sequenced in a study of shared clonotypes between healthy human individuals. Repertoires were generated with immunoSEQ multiplex PCR, while TCRdb's copy carries only in-frame clones and drops some. The sample lists approximately 2,000,000 clones, roughly 92% occurring once. Sequenced material: naive CD4+ T cells from PBMCs. The subset: CD45RA+ positively selected. These receptors came from a man between 18 and 35 years old in good health. Some clones in this sample may be carry-over from other donors' samples.

This clone was detected once. The chain recombines TRBV6-6 with TRBJ2-5; maybe TRBD1 (7 bases). This CDR3 comprises 15 residues. Germline CDR1 MNHNY, CDR2 SVGAGI (reference sequence). Trimming took 5 bases from V and 5 from J, leaving 18 bases between them. CDR3 in amino acids: CASSKGGAGGETQYF. The CDR3 nucleotides are TGTGCCAGCAGTAAAGGGGGCGCAGGGGGGGAGACCCAGTACTTC.

Here the CDR3 DNA reads TGTGCCAGCAGCCGACAGGTGTTCTCTGGAAACACCATATATTTT. Amino acid sequence: CASSRQVFSGNTIYF. This sequence joins TRBV11-1 and TRBJ1-3; possible D gene TRBD1, 6 bases. Between the trimmed V and J ends, which lost 5 bases and 0 bases, there was a span of 11 bases. CDR3 size: 15 residues. Germline loops: CDR1 SGHAT, CDR2 FQDESV (reference sequence).

This sequence joins TRBV5-1 and TRBJ2-3; TRBD2 agrees at 8 bases. Germline V gene data show CDR1 as SGHRS and CDR2 as YFSETQ. V gave up 9 bases and J gave up 4 bases; unmatched junction bases: 10. This CDR3 is 14 amino acids long. The CDR3 nucleotides read TGCGCCACCGCGGGGGGAGCGGGTTCAGATACGCAGTATTTT. Translation gives CATAGGAGSDTQYF.

The chain carries TRBV5-1 and TRBJ2-1, with 7 positions matching TRBD1. This CDR3 is 13 amino acids long. Germline V lookup: CDR1 SGHRS, CDR2 YFSETQ. V was clipped by 3 bases and J by 4 bases; unmatched bases: 1. The CDR3 DNA reads TGCGCCAGCAGCTCGACAGGGTACAATGAGCAGTTCTTC. This translates into CASSSTGYNEQFF.

The chain combines TRBV29-1 with TRBJ1-4; 9 nucleotides agree with TRBD1. V lost 7 bases and J lost 6; bases outside the gene matches: 3. Germline CDR1 SQVTM, CDR2 ANQGSEA. This CDR3 is built from 12 residues. The DNA for the CDR3 is TGCAGCGCCGGACAGGGGCATGAAAAACTGTTTTTT. Its protein is CSAGQGHEKLFF.

The V gene is TRBV10-2, the J gene TRBJ2-1; D not resolved. The V gene lost 3 bases and the J gene lost 0 bases, with 12 bases spanning the gap. The germline V gene has CDR1 WSHSY and CDR2 SAAADI. This CDR3 contains 16 residues. The CDR3 loop is CASSEVSLSSYNEQFF. The CDR3 nucleotides are TGCGCCAGCAGTGAAGTCAGTCTGAGCTCCTACAATGAGCAGTTCTTC.

In DNA, the CDR3 is TGCAGCGTCGACGGGAGGGACTACGAGCAGTACTTC. Encoded protein: CSVDGRDYEQYF. The gene calls are TRBV29-1 and TRBJ2-5; TRBD2 matches at 8 bases. Gene TRBJ2-7 matches the end of the DNA better, so the J call may be wrong. This CDR3 has 12 amino acids. Germline V gene lookup returns CDR1 SQVTM and CDR2 ANQGSEA.

This clone was found once. The V call is TRBV6-1, the J call TRBJ2-2; 9 nucleotides agree with TRBD2. This CDR3 contains 16 residues. The germline CDR1 and CDR2 sequences are MNHNS and SASEGT. V dropped 2 bases and J dropped 4; count of bases not matched to a gene: 5. As DNA, the CDR3 is TGTGCCAGCAGTGAATTAGCGGGAGTGTCCACCGGGGAGCTGTTTTTT. Protein product: CASSELAGVSTGELFF.

The chain is built from TRBV5-1 and TRBJ1-2, with 8 positions matching TRBD1. This CDR3 is built from 17 residues. After removal of 0 bases from V and 0 bases from J, the junction contained 7 bases not matched to a gene. Germline lookup yields CDR1 SGHRS and CDR2 YFSETQ. CDR3 loop: CASSLAPDRGANYGYTF. The CDR3, as DNA: TGCGCCAGCAGCTTGGCCCCTGACAGGGGAGCTAACTATGGCTACACCTTC.

V usage is TRBV2 and J usage is TRBJ2-7; D perhaps matches TRBD1 (6 bases). V lost 3 bases and J lost 2, with 14 bases in between. Germline CDR1 reads SNHLY; CDR2 reads FYNNEI. The CDR3 is 15 amino acids. The CDR3 is CASSETFGTTYEQYF. The CDR3 DNA sequence: TGTGCCAGCAGTGAGACTTTCGGGACAACCTACGAGCAGTACTTC.

The rearrangement joins TRBV5-1 to TRBJ2-1; 9 bases match TRBD2. V gave up 1 base and J gave up 8 bases; unmatched junction bases: 7. The CDR3 is 15 residues long. Germline-derived CDR1 and CDR2 are SGHRS and YFSETQ. CDR3 coding DNA: TGCGCCAGCAGCTTGATGGCTAGCGGGACCTATGAGCAGTTCTTC. Residues: CASSLMASGTYEQFF.

The genes are TRBV5-6 and TRBJ2-5; the D gene is possibly TRBD2 (5 bases). Germline-derived CDR1 and CDR2 are SGHDT and YYEEEE. V lost 2 bases, J lost 5 bases, and 16 bases lay in between. This CDR3 is 15 amino acids long. The CDR3 DNA is TGTGCCAGCAGCTTCCGGGCCATGAGGGCCGAGACCCAGTACTTC. This codes for CASSFRAMRAETQYF.

This chain joins TRBV29-1 and TRBJ2-1; the D gene is possibly TRBD2 (5 bases). This CDR3 comprises 13 residues. V lost 7 bases and J lost 4, with 14 bases in between. Germline V gene lookup returns CDR1 SQVTM and CDR2 ANQGSEA. The CDR3 DNA is TGCAGCGCCGATCATACTAGTTACAATGAGCAGTTCTTC. It encodes CSADHTSYNEQFF.

This chain connects TRBV5-1 to TRBJ2-4; D is possibly TRBD1 (6 bases). The CDR3 contains 18 residues. The germline V and J ends were trimmed by 2 bases and 1 base, with 19 bases remaining between them. From germline, CDR1 is SGHRS and CDR2 YFSETQ. The CDR3 sequence: CASSFSPGQTMAKNIQYF. In DNA, the CDR3 is TGCGCCAGCAGCTTCTCCCCGGGACAAACTATGGCCAAAAACATTCAGTACTTC.

The chain carries TRBV2 and TRBJ1-4, with unresolved D. V dropped 3 bases and J dropped 6 bases, with 8 bases sitting between them. Germline values: CDR1 SNHLY, CDR2 FYNNEI. This CDR3 is built from 13 residues. This chain's CDR3 is CASSEGGDEKLFF. DNA of the CDR3: TGTGCCAGCAGTGAGGGCGGGGATGAAAAACTGTTTTTT.

The J gene is TRBJ1-4, the V gene TRBV7-2; 7 bases align to TRBD1. The CDR3 loop spans 14 amino acids. V trimming: 4 bases; J trimming: 8 bases; junction bases outside the gene matches: 7. Germline V gives CDR1 SGHTA, CDR2 FQGNSA. DNA of the CDR3: TGTGCCAGCAGCTCAAGGGGGCTTACCGAAAAACTGTTTTTT. Residues: CASSSRGLTEKLFF.

This chain links TRBV5-1 with TRBJ1-5; D remains unclear. Trimming left V 4 bases short and J 1 base short, with 15 bases between. CDR1 is SGHRS and CDR2 is YFSETQ in the germline V gene. There are 16 residues in the CDR3. CDR3 bases: TGCGCCAGCAGCCTGACGGGGAGGTCAAGCAATCAGCCCCAGCATTTT. It encodes CASSLTGRSSNQPQHF.

The chain combines TRBV28 with TRBJ1-1, with D tentatively TRBD1 (5 bases). Germline CDR1 MDHEN, CDR2 SYDVKM. CDR3 length: 14 residues. V was pared by 6 bases and J by 3 bases, with 14 bases between. The CDR3 protein is CASSPKRGHTEAFF. In DNA form, the CDR3 reads TGTGCCAGCAGCCCAAAGAGGGGCCACACTGAAGCTTTCTTT.

For this clone: Other DNA sequences in this specimen translate into the identical CDR3. The chain recombines TRBV7-3 with TRBJ2-2, with 8 bases fitting TRBD2. Germline V gene lookup returns CDR1 SGHTA and CDR2 FQGTGA. After removal of 5 bases from V and 5 bases from J, the junction contained 1 base not matched to a gene. The CDR3 has 13 residues. DNA of the CDR3: TGTGCCAGCAGCCCGGGGGGGACCGGGGAGCTGTTTTTT. Amino acid sequence: CASSPGGTGELFF.

The sample holds a few counts of this clone. This chain connects TRBV30 to TRBJ1-4; maybe TRBD1 (5 bases). Looked up from germline, CDR1 is GTSNPN and CDR2 is SVGIG (reference sequence). V lost 2 bases and J 12 bases, leaving 13 bases between the germline ends. The CDR3 runs to 12 residues. CDR3 loop: CAWSPGGIELFF. The DNA for the CDR3 is TGTGCCTGGAGTCCCGGGGGGATAGAACTGTTTTTT.